This TCR beta chain was sequenced for a study of T-cell reconstitution after alpha-beta-depleted transplantation in children. A library of TCRbeta sequences, prepared with unique molecular identifiers, was generated. TCRdb reprocessed the PCR reads via MiXCR and lists one record per CDR3 protein. In the table there are some 500,000 distinct CDR3 sequences, approximately 20% of which are singletons. Trimming left V 0 bases short and J 0 bases short, with 9 bases between. The CDR3 has 15 residues. The germline gives CDR1 SEHNR, CDR2 FQNEAQ (reference sequence). J is TRBJ2-7 and V is TRBV7-9; TRBD2 might be the D (6 bases). The sequencing here drew on PBMCs from the stem cell graft donor, taken from the stem cell graft. The receptor was isolated from a human donor who donated a stem cell graft to a child with acute lymphoblastic leukemia. The CDR3 DNA follows: TGTGCCAGCAGCTTAGCACACGGGGGCTCCTACGAGCAGTACTTC. Protein product: CASSLAHGGSYEQYF.